This T cell receptor beta chain was captured in a study of Ad26.COV2.S vaccination and SARS-CoV-2 variants. About the study: Once or twice, 56 days apart, Ad26.COV2.S was delivered intramuscularly.

Sequencing was performed with immunoSEQ multiplex PCR; in TCRdb, only in-frame clones are kept and a portion is missing. The repertoire holds hundreds of thousands of clones, with 89% as singletons. The CDR3 covers 14 residues. The germline V and J ends were trimmed by 7 bases and 0 bases, with 11 bases remaining between them. In germline, CDR1 is MNHEY, CDR2 SVGAGI. Treatment given: approximately 18 received Ad26.COV2.S at low or high dose, single or two shots; about five received placebo; per-sample allocation not given. Repertoires come from day 63 after the first vaccine or placebo injection. Study observations and caveats: Vaccine and placebo recipients had similar non-spike TCR breadth. After vaccination, reports described spike-specific CD8+ and CD4+ T cell responses as showing substantial breadth. Total T cell responses, in the TCR breadth and depth analyses, may have been underestimated.

About this clone itself: Its antigen is as yet unknown.

The chain recombines TRBV6-5 with TRBJ2-3; tentative D call: TRBD1 (6 bases). The sequence was collected from a person aged 18-60 years who received the Ad26.COV2.S COVID-19 vaccine or a placebo. The sequencing used peripheral blood, collected in a trial of Ad26.COV2.S vaccine versus placebo. The CDR3 nucleotides read TGTGCCAGCAAACAGGGCCCTAGCACAGATACGCAGTATTTT. Residues: CASKQGPSTDTQYF.